This TCR beta chain appears in the sequencing data of a study of blood T cell repertoires in COVID-19. At the level of the study: From T cells, B-cell-depleted T cells, or PBMCs came the material, which was cDNA or gDNA.

Method: immunoSEQ multiplex PCR; TCRdb's copy keeps in-frame clones and lacks some. The sample consists of roughly 15,000 clones, roughly 70% of them appearing once. V was cut by 6 bases and J by 0 bases, with 15 bases left in between. The CDR3 is 16 amino acids. Germline CDR1 and CDR2: SNHLY and FYNNEI. The specimen was peripheral blood. This clonotype was obtained from a man aged 60 to 69 with acute or convalescent COVID-19. The rearrangement links TRBV2 to TRBJ2-1; D perhaps matches TRBD2 (5 bases). The CDR3 nucleotides are TGTGCCAGCAGGGGAGTGGCGGCCAGCTCCTACAATGAGCAGTTCTTC. This encodes CASRGVAASSYNEQFF.